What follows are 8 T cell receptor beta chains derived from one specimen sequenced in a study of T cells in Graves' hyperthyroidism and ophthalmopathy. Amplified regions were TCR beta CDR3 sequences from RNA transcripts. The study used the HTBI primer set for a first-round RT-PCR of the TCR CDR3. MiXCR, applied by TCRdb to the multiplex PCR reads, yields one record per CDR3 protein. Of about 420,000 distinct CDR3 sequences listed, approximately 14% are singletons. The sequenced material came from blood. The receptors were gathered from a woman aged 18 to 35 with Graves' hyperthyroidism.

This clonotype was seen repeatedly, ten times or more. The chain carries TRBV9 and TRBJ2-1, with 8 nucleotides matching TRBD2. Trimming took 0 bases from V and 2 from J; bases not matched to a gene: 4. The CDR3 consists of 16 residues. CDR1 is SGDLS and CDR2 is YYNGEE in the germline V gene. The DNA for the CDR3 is TGTGCCAGCAGCGTAGCTGCGCGGGAGGCCTACAATGAGCAGTTCTTC. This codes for CASSVAAREAYNEQFF.

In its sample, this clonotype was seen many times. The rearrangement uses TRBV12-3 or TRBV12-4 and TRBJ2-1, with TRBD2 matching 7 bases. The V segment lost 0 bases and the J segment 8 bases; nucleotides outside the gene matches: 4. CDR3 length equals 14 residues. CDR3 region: CASSLAGGRDEQFF. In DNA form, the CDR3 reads TGTGCCAGCAGTTTAGCGGGAGGGAGGGATGAGCAGTTCTTC.

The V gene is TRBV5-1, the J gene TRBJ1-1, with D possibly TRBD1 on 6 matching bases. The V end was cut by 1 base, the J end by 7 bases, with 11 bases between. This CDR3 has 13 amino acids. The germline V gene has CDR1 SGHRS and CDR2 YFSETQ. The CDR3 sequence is CASSLSTGSEAFF. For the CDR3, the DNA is TGCGCCAGCAGCTTGTCCACAGGGAGTGAAGCTTTCTTT.

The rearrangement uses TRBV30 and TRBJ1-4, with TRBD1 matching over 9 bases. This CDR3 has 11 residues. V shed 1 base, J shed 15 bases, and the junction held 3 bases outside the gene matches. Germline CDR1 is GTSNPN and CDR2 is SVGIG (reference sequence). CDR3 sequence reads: CAWSAGTGLFF. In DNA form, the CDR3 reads TGTGCCTGGAGTGCCGGGACAGGGTTGTTTTTT. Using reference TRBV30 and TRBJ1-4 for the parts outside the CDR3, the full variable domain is SQTIHQWPATLVQPVGSPLSLECTVEGTSNPNLYWYRQAAGRGLQLLFYSVGIGQISSEVPQNLSASRPQDRQFILSSKKLLLSDSGFYLCAWSAGTGLFFGSGTQLSVL.

The CDR3 nucleotides are TGTGCCACCAGCAGAGACAGGGGTGAAAAACTGTTTTTT. Its translation is CATSRDRGEKLFF. This rearrangement joins TRBV15 to TRBJ1-4; D is possibly TRBD1 (6 bases). Germline V gene sequence: CDR1 LNHNV, CDR2 YYDKDF (reference sequence). The CDR3 spans 13 residues. V was pared by 0 bases and J by 7 bases, with 6 bases between.

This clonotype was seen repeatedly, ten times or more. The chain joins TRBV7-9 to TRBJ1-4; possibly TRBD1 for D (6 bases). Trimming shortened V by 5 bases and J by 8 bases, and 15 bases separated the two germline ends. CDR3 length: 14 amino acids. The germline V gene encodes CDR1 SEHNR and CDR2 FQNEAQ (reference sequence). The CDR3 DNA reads TGTGCCAGCAGCCCACAGGGAGGAGGCGAAAAACTGTTTTTT. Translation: CASSPQGGGEKLFF.

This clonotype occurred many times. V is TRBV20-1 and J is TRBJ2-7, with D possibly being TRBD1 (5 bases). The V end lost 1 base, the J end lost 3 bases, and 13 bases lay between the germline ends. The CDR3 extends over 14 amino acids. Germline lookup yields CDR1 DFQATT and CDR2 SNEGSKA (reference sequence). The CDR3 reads CSARVLDSHYEQYF. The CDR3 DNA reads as TGCAGTGCTAGAGTGCTCGACAGCCACTACGAGCAGTACTTC.

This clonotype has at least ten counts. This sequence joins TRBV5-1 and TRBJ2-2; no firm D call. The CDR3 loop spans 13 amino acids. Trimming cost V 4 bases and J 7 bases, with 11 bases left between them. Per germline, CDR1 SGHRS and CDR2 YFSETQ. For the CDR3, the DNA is TGCGCCAGCAGCCGTTATCCGAGCGGGGAGCTGTTTTTT. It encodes CASSRYPSGELFF.